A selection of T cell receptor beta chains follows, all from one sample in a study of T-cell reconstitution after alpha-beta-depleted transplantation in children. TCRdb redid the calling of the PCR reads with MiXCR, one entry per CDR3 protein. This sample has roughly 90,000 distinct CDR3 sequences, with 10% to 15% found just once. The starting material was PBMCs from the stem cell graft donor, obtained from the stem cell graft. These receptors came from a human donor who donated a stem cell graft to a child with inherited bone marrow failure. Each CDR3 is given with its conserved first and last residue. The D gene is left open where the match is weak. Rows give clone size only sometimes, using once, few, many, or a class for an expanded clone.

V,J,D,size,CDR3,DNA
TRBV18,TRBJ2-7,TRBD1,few,CASSPQDRPGGQYF,TGTGCCAGCTCACCACAGGACAGGCCCGGAGGGCAGTACTTC
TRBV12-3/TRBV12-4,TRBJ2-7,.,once,CASSFIRGYEQYF,TGTGCCAGCAGTTTCATAAGGGGGTACGAGCAGTACTTC
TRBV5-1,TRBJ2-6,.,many,CASSLISSGANVLTF,TGCGCCAGCAGCTTGATCAGCTCTGGGGCCAACGTCCTGACTTTC
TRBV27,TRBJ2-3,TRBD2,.,CASSLSIAGASTDTQYF,TGTGCCAGCAGTTTATCGATAGCGGGAGCGAGCACAGATACGCAGTATTTT
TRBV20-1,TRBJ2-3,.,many,CSAPPEGVDTQYF,TGCAGTGCCCCACCGGAGGGAGTAGATACGCAGTATTTT
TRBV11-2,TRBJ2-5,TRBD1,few,CASSQIDRAQETQYF,TGTGCCAGCAGTCAGATTGACAGGGCACAAGAGACCCAGTACTTC
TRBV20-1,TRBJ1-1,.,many,CSAHSGGYGEAFF,TGCAGTGCTCATAGTGGGGGATATGGTGAAGCTTTCTTT
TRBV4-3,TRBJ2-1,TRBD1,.,CASSQNLNRGSSYNEQFF,TGCGCCAGCAGCCAAAACCTTAACAGGGGAAGCTCCTACAATGAGCAGTTCTTC
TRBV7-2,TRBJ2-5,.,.,CASSRLARYQETQYF,TGTGCCAGCAGCCGTCTGGCGAGGTACCAAGAGACCCAGTACTTC
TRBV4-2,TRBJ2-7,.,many,CASSSGRNYEQYF,TGTGCCAGCAGCTCGGGACGGAACTACGAGCAGTACTTC
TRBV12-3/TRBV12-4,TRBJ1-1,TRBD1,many,CASSLAPDRGRTFF,TGTGCCAGCAGTTTAGCCCCGGACAGGGGAAGGACTTTCTTT
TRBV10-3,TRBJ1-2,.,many,CAISDETDYGYTF,TGTGCCATCAGTGATGAAACCGACTATGGCTACACCTTC
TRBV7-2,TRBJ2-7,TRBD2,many,CASSSQSGTSIEQYF,TGTGCCAGCAGCTCGCAATCCGGGACTAGCATCGAGCAGTACTTC
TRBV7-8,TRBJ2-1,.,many,CASSSRQDLRGEQFF,TGTGCCAGCAGCTCCCGACAGGACCTAAGGGGTGAGCAGTTCTTC